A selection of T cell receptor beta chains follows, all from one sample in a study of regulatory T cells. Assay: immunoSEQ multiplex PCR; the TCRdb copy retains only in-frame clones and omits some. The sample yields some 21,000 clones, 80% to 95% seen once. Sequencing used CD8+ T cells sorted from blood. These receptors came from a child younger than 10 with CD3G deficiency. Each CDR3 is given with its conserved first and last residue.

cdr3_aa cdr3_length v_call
CSARDRREAFF 11 TRBV20-1
CASSSLGDRGAKNIQYF 17 TRBV28
CASSQVSGRGEQYF 14 TRBV4-1
CASSLAGQGNPYEQYF 16 TRBV7-8
CASTSGPNNEQFF 13 TRBV28
CASSDDPIGVENEQYF 16 TRBV2
CASSLMGESEPDTQYF 16 TRBV28
CASTPSGTGTYTDTQYF 17 TRBV4-1
CASSADSDGYTF 12 TRBV28
CASGPKSQTSYEQYF 15 TRBV12-5
CASSEELPETQYF 13 TRBV7-2
CASKDRGHEKLFF 13 TRBV19
CASSLGAGGEPGYTF 15 TRBV5-1
CASSPGTVRALNQPQHF 17 TRBV28
CASSQTWGQVPYEQYF 16 TRBV28
CASNVGGTYEQYF 13 TRBV6-1
CAISEYLKSSGANVLTF 17 TRBV10-3
CASSLDPGEKLFF 13 TRBV5-1
CASSLRPSNQPQHF 14 TRBV28
CASSSIGTEANYGYTF 16 TRBV28
CASSLAGTSGWGDEQFF 17 TRBV28
CASRDGKQETQYF 13 TRBV6-4
CASRTGPYTGELFF 14 TRBV28
CASSLSPAGLGGPSYNEQFF 20 TRBV7-8
CASSVTGYSNQPQHF 15 TRBV19